Listed here are 21 T cell receptor beta chains from one sample, sequenced in a study of T cell repertoires in cytomegalovirus infection (dated by TCRdb to about 2019). TCRdb names Illumina HiSeq 1500 as the instrument used. TCRdb reprocessed the public reads (quality trimming at Q25 with fastp, clone calling with MiXCR) and kept in-frame beta chains. Each entry is one CDR3 protein sequence, shown with its most common DNA and genes. For this sample the table gives under 300,000 distinct CDR3 sequences, of which approximately 15% were detected only once. Around 43% of the sample is in the top ten clones. The specimen sequenced was CD8+ T cells from PBMCs. Receptor source: a human donor in good health (CMV status not recorded). Some clones in this sample may be carry-over from other donors' samples.

This clonotype was recorded once. It differs at one base from a far larger clone, so likely a read error. The chain carries TRBV28 and TRBJ2-7, with D unclear. CDR3 length: 13 residues. Trimming took 2 bases from V and 0 from J, leaving 5 bases between them. Germline V gene sequence: CDR1 MDHEN, CDR2 SYDVKM. The CDR3 reads CASSLQVSYEQYF. CDR3 bases: TGTGCCAGCAGTTTACAGGTCTCCTACGAGCAGTACTTC.

This clonotype is judged medium-sized. The CDR3 loop reads CASSSIGQGAYEQYF. The CDR3 DNA reads as TGTGCCAGCAGCTCGATTGGTCAAGGCGCCTACGAGCAGTACTTC. The chain is built from TRBV7-2 and TRBJ2-7; D is undetermined. V gave up 4 bases and J gave up 2 bases, with 15 bases separating them. The CDR3 contains 15 residues. Germline V gene sequence: CDR1 SGHTA, CDR2 FQGNSA.

In its sample, this clonotype was seen a few times. This chain links TRBV12-3 or TRBV12-4 with TRBJ2-5, with 8 nucleotides matching TRBD2. V dropped 6 bases and J dropped 5; count of bases not matched to a gene: 11. The CDR3 consists of 15 residues. CDR3 residues: CASRMYRGGVETQYF. The CDR3 DNA sequence: TGTGCCAGCAGAATGTACCGGGGGGGCGTGGAGACCCAGTACTTC.

At least ten counts were recorded for this clonotype. The chain recombines TRBV7-6 with TRBJ1-2, with 7 bases lining up with TRBD1. With 8 bases clipped from V and 10 bases from J, the junction kept 16 bases outside the gene matches. The CDR3 consists of 14 residues. Germline V gene data show CDR1 as SGHVS and CDR2 as FNYEAQ. CDR3 sequence (DNA): TGTGCCAGCGGGGATTCTGAAGACGGGACAGCCTACACCTTC. Protein sequence: CASGDSEDGTAYTF.

The rearrangement joins TRBV5-1 to TRBJ1-2; 7 nucleotides line up with TRBD1. The CDR3 length is 17 residues. V lost 3 bases and J lost 4; bases outside the gene matches: 15. The germline V gene has CDR1 SGHRS and CDR2 YFSETQ. In nucleotides, the CDR3 is TGCGCCAGCAGCTGGGGGACAGAACCTTTGAACTTCTATGGCTACACCTTC. The encoded protein is CASSWGTEPLNFYGYTF.

This clonotype came up many times. The V call is TRBV7-2, the J call TRBJ2-1; the match to TRBD2 covers 9 bases. There are 16 residues in the CDR3. Germline V lookup: CDR1 SGHTA, CDR2 FQGNSA. The V segment lost 5 bases and the J segment 7 bases; nucleotides outside the gene matches: 12. The chain's CDR3 is CASSPLAGWAGNEQFF. The CDR3 DNA sequence: TGTGCCAGCAGCCCGCTAGCGGGGTGGGCGGGGAATGAGCAGTTCTTC. Variable domain in full (rest from reference TRBV7-2 and TRBJ2-1): GAGVSQSPSNKVTEKGKDVELRCDPISGHTALYWYRQSLGQGLEFLIYFQGNSAPDKSGLPSDRFSAERTGGSVSTLTIQRTQQEDSAVYLCASSPLAGWAGNEQFFGPGTRLTVL.

There are a few counts of this clonotype. The V and J genes are TRBV12-3 or TRBV12-4 and TRBJ2-7; maybe TRBD2 (5 bases). CDR3 length: 13 residues. Trimming removed 5 bases from V and 7 bases from J, with 15 bases in between. In nucleotides, the CDR3 is TGTGCCAGCAGTCCCGGCGGGTCCATTGAGCAGTACTTC. It specifies CASSPGGSIEQYF.

This clonotype was found a few times. The rearrangement joins TRBV6-4 to TRBJ2-1; 12 nucleotides agree with TRBD2. The CDR3 is 17 amino acids. The J segment lost 1 base and the V segment lost 6 bases, leaving 7 bases of the junction unmatched. Germline CDR1 is MRHNA and CDR2 is SNTAGT. This CDR3 reads CASSLASGGASYNEQFF. For the CDR3, the DNA is TGTGCCAGCAGCCTCGCTAGCGGGGGGGCGTCCTACAATGAGCAGTTCTTC.

The chain combines TRBV28 with TRBJ2-7; tentatively, D is TRBD2 (6 bases). Germline V CDR1 and CDR2: MDHEN, SYDVKM. The CDR3 spans 13 residues. V lost 3 bases to trimming and J lost 3 bases, with 9 bases between them. CDR3 nucleotides: TGTGCCAGCAGTTTCGGCGGGAACTACGAGCAGTACTTC. Protein sequence: CASSFGGNYEQYF.

This clonotype came up a few times. V gene TRBV4-1 combines with J gene TRBJ1-5; D is unclear. This CDR3 has 15 amino acids. With 2 bases removed from V and 3 bases from J, the gap between germline ends came to 11 bases. From germline, CDR1 is MGHRA and CDR2 YSYEKL. The chain's CDR3 is CASSQLAIPNQPQHF. The CDR3 DNA is TGCGCCAGCAGCCAACTTGCCATCCCCAATCAGCCCCAGCATTTT.

There are a few counts of this clonotype. The V call is TRBV11-2, the J call TRBJ2-3; D is possibly TRBD1 (5 bases). Germline V lookup: CDR1 SGHAT, CDR2 FQNNGV. V was pared by 4 bases and J by 1 base, with 18 bases between. CDR3 length equals 17 residues. CDR3 residues: CASSSTDSPRGTDTQYF. As DNA, the CDR3 is TGTGCCAGCAGCTCGACCGACTCGCCCAGGGGCACAGATACGCAGTATTTT.

The rearrangement links TRBV29-1 to TRBJ2-7, with TRBD2 matching 11 bases. The CDR3 is 16 amino acids. Losses at the gene ends were 0 bases for V and 2 bases for J; bases not matched to a gene: 6. Germline V gene data show CDR1 as SQVTM and CDR2 as ANQGSEA. DNA of the CDR3: TGCAGCGTTGAAGATCCAACTAGCGGGGGCCCCTACGAGCAGTACTTC. Translated: CSVEDPTSGGPYEQYF.

The chain links TRBV5-6 to TRBJ1-2, with TRBD1 as a possible D gene (6 bases). Germline V gene lookup returns CDR1 SGHDT and CDR2 YYEEEE. The V end lost 5 bases, the J end lost 3 bases, and 11 bases lay between the germline ends. The CDR3 covers 13 residues. CDR3 nucleotides: TGTGCCAGCAGTTCGCAGGGGCACTATGGCTACACCTTC. It codes for CASSSQGHYGYTF.

Note on this clonotype: A much larger clone sits a single nucleotide away, making a read error possible. This sequence joins TRBV6-5 and TRBJ2-2, with D hard to call. The CDR3 has 12 residues. CDR1 is MNHEY, CDR2 SVGAGI, per germline. The CDR3 loop reads CAGSYSTGELFF. The CDR3 region has the DNA TGTGCCGGCAGTTACTCGACCGGGGAGCTGTTTTTT.

This clonotype appeared a few times. The chain joins TRBV12-3 or TRBV12-4 to TRBJ1-5; possible D gene TRBD1, 5 bases. Trimming pared 3 bases from V and 5 bases from J, leaving 11 bases between. This CDR3 contains 14 residues. The CDR3, as DNA: TGTGCCAGCAGTTTTAGCAGGGAAGATCAGCCCCAGCATTTT. Translated: CASSFSREDQPQHF.

This clonotype was counted between two and nine times. This chain uses TRBV7-9 with TRBJ2-7; 7 bases fit TRBD1. Germline CDR1 and CDR2: SEHNR and FQNEAQ (reference sequence). The CDR3 has 15 residues. V shed 2 bases, J shed 0 bases, and the junction held 4 bases outside the gene matches. The CDR3 sequence: CASSLTGDSSYEQYF. The CDR3, as DNA: TGTGCCAGCAGCTTAACAGGGGACAGCTCCTACGAGCAGTACTTC.

This clonotype has more than one count but fewer than ten. This clone may be a read error of a much larger clone one base away. The chain links TRBV5-6 to TRBJ2-7; D is unresolved. Germline V lookup: CDR1 SGHDT, CDR2 YYEEEE. Trimming removed 4 bases at V and 3 bases at J, with 8 bases between. The CDR3 totals 12 residues. CDR3 DNA: TGTGCCAGCAGCCGATACAGCTACGAGCAGTACTTC. Translation gives CASSRYSYEQYF.

This clonotype was detected a few times. This chain joins TRBV20-1 and TRBJ2-1; TRBD2 might be the D (7 bases). Trimming took off 0 bases at V and 2 bases at J, with 17 bases between the two ends. The CDR3 sequence is 17 residues long. The V gene's germline CDR1 is DFQATT and CDR2 SNEGSKA (reference sequence). CDR3 region: CSARDLSGGAPYNEQFF. In nucleotides, the CDR3 is TGCAGTGCTAGAGATCTTAGTGGGGGGGCCCCCTACAATGAGCAGTTCTTC.

This chain uses TRBV2 with TRBJ2-1; unclear D gene. This CDR3 has 13 amino acids. Trimming stripped 7 bases from V and 7 bases from J, with 14 bases between. Germline assignment: CDR1 SNHLY and CDR2 FYNNEI. The CDR3 sequence: CASKGGLMNEQFF. The CDR3 coding sequence is TGTGCCAGCAAGGGCGGTTTGATGAATGAGCAGTTCTTC.

This clonotype was detected ten times or more. V is TRBV11-1 and J is TRBJ2-7; TRBD2 matches 13 bases. Per germline, CDR1 SGHAT and CDR2 FQDESV (reference sequence). Germline trimming cut 5 bases from V and 7 bases from J; bases unmatched to any gene: 8. The CDR3 extends over 15 amino acids. In DNA form, the CDR3 reads TGTGCCAGCAGCCCGGGACTAGCGGGGACTGGGGAGCAGTACTTC. It translates to CASSPGLAGTGEQYF.

This clonotype was counted many times. DNA for the CDR3: TGCGCCAGCAGCGCCGACAGGAGTACTAACTATGGCTACACCTTC. The encoded protein is CASSADRSTNYGYTF. The chain is built from TRBV4-3 and TRBJ1-2, with D possibly matching TRBD1 (6 bases). V was shortened by 5 bases and J by 0 bases, with 13 bases between the two germline ends. The length of the CDR3 is 15 residues. Germline V gene lookup returns CDR1 LGHNA and CDR2 YSLEER.